The T cell receptor beta chain described here comes from a study of T cell responses to AZD1222 COVID-19 vaccine. CDR1 and CDR2 (germline): SQVTM, ANQGSEA. The CDR3 consists of 14 residues. V shed 2 bases, J shed 5 bases, and the junction held 7 bases outside the gene matches. Samples with a second dose at about 4 or about 12 weeks were pooled together. The method was immunoSEQ multiplex PCR; TCRdb's version includes in-frame clones alone and lacks a portion of them. The repertoire holds 120,000 or so clones, with roughly 90% as singletons. Turning to this clone: Its antigen is currently unknown.

Whole-study results and caveats: Targeting of unmutated variant regions was reportedly seen in nearly half of spike-specific TCRs.

This TCR was sampled from an adult who received the AZD1222 COVID-19 vaccine. Sequenced material: peripheral blood, taken 28 days after the second AZD1222 dose. This chain links TRBV29-1 with TRBJ1-2; 8 nucleotides match TRBD1. For the CDR3, the DNA is TGCAGCGTTGAACAAGGACAGGGTTTATATGGCTACACCTTC. Its protein product is CSVEQGQGLYGYTF.